This T cell receptor beta chain originates from a study of cytomegalovirus exposure and HLA in healthy donors. Findings and limits, study-wide: Later analysis demonstrated an association between a missense DCLRE1C variant and TCR beta V- and J-gene trimming.

Primers for the PCR totalled 60 Vbeta and 13 Jbeta. Repertoires were generated with immunoSEQ multiplex PCR, while TCRdb's copy carries only in-frame clones and drops some. The repertoire includes roughly 90,000 clones, over 75% of them detected once, and around 2% sits in the top ten. A note on this clone: Its target is not known.

This TCR derives from a man younger than 35 in good health and CMV-seronegative. Sequenced input: PBMCs.

The CDR3 protein is CASSGRSGVVDYGYTF. As DNA, the CDR3 is TGTGCCAGCAGCGGACGCTCAGGGGTAGTGGACTATGGCTACACCTTC. The rearrangement joins TRBV9 to TRBJ1-2, with a weak D call TRBD1 (6 bases). The CDR3 runs to 16 residues. Trimming removed 3 bases from V and 3 bases from J, with 18 bases in between. Germline CDR1 SGDLS, CDR2 YYNGEE. The full variable domain, completed using reference TRBV9 and TRBJ1-2, is DSGVTQTPKHLITATGQRVTLRCSPRSGDLSVYWYQQSLDQGLQFLIQYYNGEERAKGNILERFSAQQFPDLHSELNLSSLELGDSALYFCASSGRSGVVDYGYTFGSGTRLTVV.